The 8 T cell receptor beta chains in this list originate from one sample, sequenced in a study of blood T cell repertoires in COVID-19. Libraries were prepared by immunoSEQ multiplex PCR; TCRdb keeps only in-frame clonotypes and omits some of them. The sample includes 110,000 to 150,000 clones, 80% of them seen just once. Sequenced input: peripheral blood. These receptors originate from a man between 65 and 85 years old who had recovered from COVID-19.

The genes are TRBV5-4 and TRBJ2-5; D might be TRBD1 (5 bases). This CDR3 comprises 11 residues. The V end lost 6 bases, the J end lost 5 bases, and 8 bases lay between the germline ends. Germline-derived CDR1 and CDR2 are SGHNT and YYREEE (reference sequence). DNA for the CDR3: TGTGCCAGCACCTCAGGGGAGACCCAGTACTTC. Its protein product is CASTSGETQYF. Combining the CDR3 with reference TRBV5-4 and TRBJ2-5 gives the whole variable domain ETGVTQSPTHLIKTRGQQVTLRCSSQSGHNTVSWYQQALGQGPQFIFQYYREEENGRGNFPPRFSGLQFPNYSSELNVNALELDDSALYLCASTSGETQYFGPGTRLLVL.

The chain recombines TRBV3-1 (or the pseudogene TRBV3-2) with TRBJ2-1, with a tentative D call TRBD1 (6 bases). The germline V gene has CDR1 LGHDT and CDR2 YNNKEL (reference sequence). V was cut by 2 bases and J by 0 bases, with 8 bases left in between. This CDR3 comprises 15 residues. The CDR3, as DNA: TGTGCCAGCAGCCAACAGGGGAGCTCCTACAATGAGCAGTTCTTC. Translated, it gives CASSQQGSSYNEQFF.

This sequence joins TRBV2 and TRBJ2-3; 10 nucleotides align to TRBD2. Germline values: CDR1 SNHLY, CDR2 FYNNEI. After removal of 10 bases from V and 0 bases from J, the junction contained 4 bases not matched to a gene. This CDR3 comprises 14 residues. The CDR3 loop reads CATKRGGSTDTQYF. In DNA form, the CDR3 reads TGTGCCACGAAGCGGGGGGGAAGCACAGATACGCAGTATTTT.

The chain couples TRBV12-3 or TRBV12-4 to TRBJ1-2; TRBD1 matches 8 bases. CDR3 size: 13 residues. The ends lost 5 bases at V and 5 bases at J; junction bases unmatched: 4. CDR3 coding DNA: TGTGCCAGCAGTCTAGGACAGGGTTATGGCTACACCTTC. Encoded protein: CASSLGQGYGYTF.

V usage is TRBV5-4 and J usage is TRBJ2-1, with TRBD2 identical over 10 bases. The CDR3 is 16 amino acids. Per germline, CDR1 SGHNT and CDR2 YYREEE (reference sequence). J was trimmed by 2 bases and V by 4 bases; bases with no gene match: 6. The CDR3 coding sequence is TGTGCCAGCAGCCCCCGGACTAGCGGACCCTACAATGAGCAGTTCTTC. Protein product: CASSPRTSGPYNEQFF.

The chain is built from TRBV6-5 and TRBJ2-7; D gene uncertain. The germline V gene encodes CDR1 MNHEY and CDR2 SVGAGI. The germline V and J ends were trimmed by 7 bases and 4 bases, with 8 bases remaining between them. CDR3 length equals 11 residues. Written as DNA, the CDR3 is TGTGCCAGCAATAGAGGTTACGAGCAGTACTTC. It encodes CASNRGYEQYF.

The CDR3 protein is CASSLVPGGLNTEAFF. The CDR3, as DNA: TGCGCCAGCAGCTTGGTTCCAGGGGGTTTGAACACTGAAGCTTTCTTT. The chain joins TRBV5-1 to TRBJ1-1, with 7 positions matching TRBD1. The CDR3 is 16 amino acids. In germline, CDR1 is SGHRS, CDR2 YFSETQ. The J segment lost 0 bases and the V segment lost 0 bases, leaving 5 bases of the junction unmatched.

The rearrangement joins TRBV5-4 to TRBJ2-5; 8 bases are a match to TRBD2. The CDR3 totals 15 residues. Unmatched junction bases numbered 12, after V lost 7 bases and J lost 4 bases. CDR1 SGHNT and CDR2 YYREEE come from the germline V gene (reference sequence). For the CDR3, the DNA is TGTGCCAGCGCTAGAACGGGGGGGGGCGTAGAGACCCAGTACTTC. This translates into CASARTGGGVETQYF.